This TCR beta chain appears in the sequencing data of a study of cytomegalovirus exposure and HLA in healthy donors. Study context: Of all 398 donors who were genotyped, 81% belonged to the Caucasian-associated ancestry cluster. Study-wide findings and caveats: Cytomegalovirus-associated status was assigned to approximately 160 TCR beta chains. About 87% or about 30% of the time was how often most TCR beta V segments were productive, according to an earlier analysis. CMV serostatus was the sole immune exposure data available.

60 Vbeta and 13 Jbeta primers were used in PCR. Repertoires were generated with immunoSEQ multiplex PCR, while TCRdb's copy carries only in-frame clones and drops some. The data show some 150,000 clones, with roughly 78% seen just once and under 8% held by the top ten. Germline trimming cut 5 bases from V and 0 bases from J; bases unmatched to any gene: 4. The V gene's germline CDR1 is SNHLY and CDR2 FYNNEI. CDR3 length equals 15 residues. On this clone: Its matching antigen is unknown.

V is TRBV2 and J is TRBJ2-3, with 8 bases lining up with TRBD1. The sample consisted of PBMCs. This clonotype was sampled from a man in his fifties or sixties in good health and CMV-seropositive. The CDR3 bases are TGTGCCAGCAGTCTGAACAGGGGGAGCACAGATACGCAGTATTTT. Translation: CASSLNRGSTDTQYF.